This T cell receptor (beta chain) was recovered during a study of blood T cells in healthy people across ages. Primers used in a second PCR of about 7 to 12 cycles were a sample-barcoded 5' primer and a J-beta primer mix. TCRdb re-derived calls from the 5' RACE reads in MiXCR, one entry per CDR3 protein. This sample has some 920,000 distinct CDR3 sequences, with approximately 50% found just once. The CDR3 is made up of 14 amino acids. Between the trimmed V and J ends, which lost 3 bases and 5 bases, there was a span of 13 bases. This clonotype has more than one count but fewer than ten. This sequence was found in a woman aged 55-69 years in good health. The chain has TRBV12-3 or TRBV12-4 and TRBJ1-1; maybe TRBD1 (5 bases). Sequenced input: blood. The chain's CDR3 is CASSLRGRGTEAFF. The DNA for the CDR3 is TGTGCCAGCAGTTTGAGAGGTAGGGGAACTGAAGCTTTCTTT.